The present T cell receptor (beta chain) was sequenced within a study of response to subunit inactivated influenza vaccine. Each CDR3 protein is one row after TCRdb ran MiXCR on the RT-PCR reads. The table lists about 500,000 distinct CDR3 sequences, more than 15% of them singletons. General study points: T cells newly recruited by each seasonal influenza vaccination are few, the authors suggested.

Of note for this clonotype: Its specificity is not known.

Deletions cut 6 bases from V and 7 bases from J, with 15 bases between. CDR1 and CDR2 from the germline V gene are LGHDT and YNNKEL (reference sequence). The CDR3 spans 13 residues. This specimen consisted of CD4+ T cells sorted from PBMCs, obtained roughly 24 months after vaccination. The receptor comes from a man aged 50 to 69 who received an inactivated influenza vaccine. The V gene is TRBV3-1, the J gene TRBJ1-2; the D is unclear. CDR3 nucleotides: TGTGCCAGCAGGGCAACAACGAGAGGTGGCTACACCTTC. Its protein product is CASRATTRGGYTF. Filled out from reference TRBV3-1 and TRBJ1-2, the complete variable domain reads DTAVSQTPKYLVTQMGNDKSIKCEQNLGHDTMYWYKQDSKKFLKIMFSYNNKELIINETVPNRFSPKSPDKAHLNLHINSLELGDSAVYFCASRATTRGGYTFGSGTRLTVV.